This TCR beta chain was sequenced for a study of T cells after yellow fever vaccination. Overall study: Low-cell-number fractions were prepared with SMART-Seq v4 Ultra Low Input. Overall study results and limits: Clones that expanded after primary vaccination mostly reappeared after the booster (around 96% CD4, roughly 90% CD8). Peaking faster, on day 5 versus 15, the secondary response was nonetheless weaker.

This clonotype was counted only a few times. No antigen is known for it. For TCR, cDNA came from 5'RACE template switching, which added a universal primer site and UMIs. TCRdb independently ran MiXCR on the 5' RACE reads; one entry per CDR3 protein. The sample includes about 430,000 distinct CDR3 sequences, around 20% of them seen just once. CDR1 and CDR2 (germline): SGHKS, YYEKEE (reference sequence). The CDR3 has 14 residues. Trimming took off 0 bases at V and 7 bases at J, with 10 bases between the two ends. This sequence was found in a young man who received the YFV17D yellow fever vaccine. Sequencing used PBMCs, obtained before the yellow fever booster vaccination. The rearrangement uses TRBV5-5 and TRBJ2-2; D gene unclear. The CDR3 spells CASSLDPDFGELFF. The CDR3 coding sequence is TGTGCCAGCAGCTTGGACCCAGATTTCGGGGAGCTGTTTTTT.